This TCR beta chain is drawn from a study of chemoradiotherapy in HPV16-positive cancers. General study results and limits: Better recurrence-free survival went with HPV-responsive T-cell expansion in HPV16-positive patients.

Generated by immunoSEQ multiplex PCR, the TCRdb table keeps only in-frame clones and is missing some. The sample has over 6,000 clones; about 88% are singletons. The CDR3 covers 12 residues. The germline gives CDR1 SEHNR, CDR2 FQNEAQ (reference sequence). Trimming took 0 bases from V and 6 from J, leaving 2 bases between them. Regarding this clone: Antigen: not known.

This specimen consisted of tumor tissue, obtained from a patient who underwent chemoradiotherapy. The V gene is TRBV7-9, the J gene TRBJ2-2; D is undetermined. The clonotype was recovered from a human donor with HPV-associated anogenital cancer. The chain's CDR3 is CASSLAAGELFF. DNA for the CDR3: TGTGCCAGCAGCTTAGCCGCCGGGGAGCTGTTTTTT.